This T cell receptor beta chain is drawn from a study of OX40 agonist ivuxolimab in advanced cancers. Study-wide context: Partial response was recorded in three patients: one hepatocellular carcinoma and two cutaneous melanoma cases.

V lost 6 bases and J 4 bases, leaving 18 bases between the germline ends. Germline V CDR1 and CDR2: MNHEY, SMNVEV (reference sequence). The CDR3 sequence is 15 residues long. Study results and caveats: At 0.1 to 3.0 mg/kg, CD4+ and CD8+ blood T cells expanded clonally by week 6.

Libraries were prepared by immunoSEQ multiplex PCR; TCRdb keeps only in-frame clonotypes and omits some of them. This sample yields tens of thousands of clones, of which roughly nine tenths are seen a single time; around 12% belongs to the top ten. Comment on this clone: As yet, its antigen is unknown.

Material: CD4+ or CD8+ T cells sorted from blood, obtained in a trial of the OX40 agonist ivuxolimab. This TCR derives from an adult with an advanced solid tumor such as melanoma, head and neck, liver or kidney cancer. The chain uses TRBV27 and TRBJ1-1; D is perhaps TRBD1 (6 bases). CDR3 amino acids: CASSPWGGSGTEAFF. The CDR3 DNA reads as TGTGCCAGCAGCCCCTGGGGGGGCAGCGGCACTGAAGCTTTCTTT.